This entry lists 9 T cell receptor beta chains sequenced from one sample in a study of beta chain features in type 1 diabetes. The isolated RNA, all of it, was reverse transcribed, so expressed TCRB transcripts were what got sequenced. Using immunoSEQ multiplex PCR, the repertoire was profiled, and TCRdb retains in-frame clones only, with some absent. The table records about 38,000 clones, 64% of them present only once. The sequenced sample consisted of Tregs from blood. All receptors derive from a woman aged 30 to 39 in good health.

This chain connects TRBV6-1 to TRBJ2-7; the D is unclear. CDR3 size: 11 residues. CDR1 MNHNS and CDR2 SASEGT come from the germline V gene. The germline V and J ends were trimmed by 6 bases and 6 bases, with 9 bases remaining between them. The CDR3 protein is CASRMLIEQYF. In DNA, the CDR3 is TGTGCCAGCAGGATGCTAATCGAGCAGTACTTC.

The J gene is TRBJ2-1, the V gene TRBV7-2; 12 bases are shared with TRBD2. The germline V gene has CDR1 SGHTA and CDR2 FQGNSA. Losses at the gene ends were 5 bases for V and 8 bases for J; bases not matched to a gene: 7. This CDR3 comprises 15 residues. The CDR3 region is CASSTRTSGMYEQFF. The CDR3 DNA follows: TGTGCCAGCAGCACACGGACTAGCGGGATGTATGAGCAGTTCTTC.

V is TRBV29-1 and J is TRBJ2-1, with TRBD2 matching over 16 bases. The CDR3 is 15 amino acids. Germline CDR1 SQVTM, CDR2 ANQGSEA. Trimming at V came to 6 bases and at J to 8 bases, leaving 7 bases not matched to a gene. The CDR3 loop reads CSVPGLAGGVDEQFF. The CDR3 DNA reads as TGCAGCGTCCCGGGACTAGCGGGGGGGGTGGATGAGCAGTTCTTC.

This clone was picked up one time. The gene calls are TRBV4-2 and TRBJ2-7; D is possibly TRBD1 (5 bases). Trimming pared 0 bases from V and 7 bases from J, leaving 13 bases between. This CDR3 comprises 14 residues. CDR1 LGHNA and CDR2 YNFKEQ come from the germline V gene. CDR3 sequence: CASSQDMGPEEQYF. CDR3 in DNA: TGTGCCAGCAGCCAAGATATGGGGCCGGAGGAGCAGTACTTC.

The CDR3 here is CASSLSYAAFGLAKNIQYF. Here the CDR3 DNA reads TGTGCCAGCAGTTTATCGTATGCTGCGTTCGGGTTAGCCAAAAACATTCAGTACTTC. The chain has TRBV27 and TRBJ2-4; D not certain. V dropped 0 bases and J dropped 0 bases, with 18 bases sitting between them. Germline V lookup: CDR1 MNHEY, CDR2 SMNVEV (reference sequence). The CDR3 has 19 residues.

A single count supports this clone. The CDR3 coding sequence is TGTGCCAGCAGCGTAGGTCTAGCGGGGACTTACAATGAGCAGTTCTTC. Translating it yields CASSVGLAGTYNEQFF. The chain has TRBV9 and TRBJ2-1; 9 positions agree with TRBD2. The CDR3 has 16 residues. Germline CDR1 reads SGDLS; CDR2 reads YYNGEE. J lost 4 bases, V lost 0 bases, and 5 bases had no gene match.

This chain connects TRBV10-3 to TRBJ2-3; TRBD1 is a possible D gene (6 bases). Trimming stripped 7 bases from V and 1 base from J, with 12 bases between. The CDR3 contains 14 residues. CDR1 and CDR2 (germline): ENHRY, SYGVKD. CDR3 amino acids: CAITRTGRTDTQYF. For the CDR3, the DNA is TGTGCCATCACACGAACAGGGCGCACAGATACGCAGTATTTT.

This chain's CDR3 is CASSESRQRTDTQYF. The CDR3 coding sequence is TGCGCCAGCAGTGAATCTCGACAGAGAACAGATACGCAGTATTTT. The V call is TRBV10-1, the J call TRBJ2-3; tentative D call: TRBD1 (5 bases). CDR1 WNHNN and CDR2 SYGVQD come from the germline V gene (reference sequence). The CDR3 contains 15 residues. Trimming removed 3 bases from V and 3 bases from J, with 13 bases in between.

The chain combines TRBV29-1 with TRBJ2-7, with 7 nucleotides matching TRBD1. The CDR3 is made up of 13 amino acids. Germline CDR1 reads SQVTM; CDR2 reads ANQGSEA. Germline trimming cut 7 bases from V and 7 bases from J; bases unmatched to any gene: 13. The DNA for the CDR3 is TGCAGCGCTTCAGACAGGGTACGACATGAGCAGTACTTC. Translated, it gives CSASDRVRHEQYF.